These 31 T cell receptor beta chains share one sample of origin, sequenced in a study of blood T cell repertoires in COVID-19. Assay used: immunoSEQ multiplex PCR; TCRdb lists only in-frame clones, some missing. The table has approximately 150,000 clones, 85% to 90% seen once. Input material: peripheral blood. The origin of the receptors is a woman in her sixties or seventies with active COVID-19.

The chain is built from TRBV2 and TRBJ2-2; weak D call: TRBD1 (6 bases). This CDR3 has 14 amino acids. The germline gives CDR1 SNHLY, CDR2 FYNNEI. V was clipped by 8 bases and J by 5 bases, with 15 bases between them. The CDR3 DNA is TGTGCCAGCGGGGTCATACAGGGAACCGGGGAGCTGTTTTTT. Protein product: CASGVIQGTGELFF.

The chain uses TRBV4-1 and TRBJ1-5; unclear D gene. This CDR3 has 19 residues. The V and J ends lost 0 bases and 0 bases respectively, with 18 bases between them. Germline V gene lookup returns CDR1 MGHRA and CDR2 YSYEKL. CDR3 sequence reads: CASSQDGRNPRDSNQPQHF. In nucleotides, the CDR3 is TGCGCCAGCAGCCAAGACGGACGGAACCCACGGGATAGCAATCAGCCCCAGCATTTT.

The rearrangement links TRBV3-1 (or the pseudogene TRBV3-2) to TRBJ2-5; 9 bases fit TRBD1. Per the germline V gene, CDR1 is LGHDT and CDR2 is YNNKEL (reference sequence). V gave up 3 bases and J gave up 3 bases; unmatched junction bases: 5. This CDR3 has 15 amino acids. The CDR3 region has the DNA TGTGCCAGCAGCCAGAACACAGGGGGCGAAGAGACCCAGTACTTC. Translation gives CASSQNTGGEETQYF.

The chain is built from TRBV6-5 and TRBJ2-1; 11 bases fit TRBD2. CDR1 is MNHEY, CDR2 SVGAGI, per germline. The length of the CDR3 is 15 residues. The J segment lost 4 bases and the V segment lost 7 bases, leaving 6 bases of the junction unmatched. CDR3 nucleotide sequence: TGTGCCAGCACCCCGACTAGCGGGAAATACAATGAGCAGTTCTTC. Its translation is CASTPTSGKYNEQFF.

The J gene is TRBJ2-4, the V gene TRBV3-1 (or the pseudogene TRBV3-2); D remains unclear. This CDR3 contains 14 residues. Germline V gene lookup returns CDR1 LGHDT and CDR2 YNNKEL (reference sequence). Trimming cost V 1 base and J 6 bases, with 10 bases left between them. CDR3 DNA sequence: TGTGCCAGCAGCCAAGGACTCCGGGTAAACATTCAGTACTTC. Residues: CASSQGLRVNIQYF.

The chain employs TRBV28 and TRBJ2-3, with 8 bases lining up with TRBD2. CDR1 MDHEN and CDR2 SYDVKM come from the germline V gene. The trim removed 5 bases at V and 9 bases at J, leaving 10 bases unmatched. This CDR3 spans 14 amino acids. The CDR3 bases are TGTGCCAGCAGTAACCGCGCGGGGGGAGACACGCAGTATTTT. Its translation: CASSNRAGGDTQYF.

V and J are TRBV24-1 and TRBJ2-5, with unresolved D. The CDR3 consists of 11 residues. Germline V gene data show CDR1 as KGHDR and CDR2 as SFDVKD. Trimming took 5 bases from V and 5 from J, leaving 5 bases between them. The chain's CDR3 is CATSVGETQYF. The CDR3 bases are TGTGCCACCAGTGTGGGCGAGACCCAGTACTTC.

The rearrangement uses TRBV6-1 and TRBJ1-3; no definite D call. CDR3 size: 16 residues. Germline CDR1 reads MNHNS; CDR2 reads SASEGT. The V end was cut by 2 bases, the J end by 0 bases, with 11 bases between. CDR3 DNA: TGTGCCAGCAGTGAAAATCGGGTGAGCTCTGGAAACACCATATATTTT. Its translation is CASSENRVSSGNTIYF.

As DNA, the CDR3 is TGTGCCAGCAGCTTGGACCCTGGGACTAGCGGGAATAACAATGAGCAGTTCTTC. Protein product: CASSLDPGTSGNNNEQFF. The chain has TRBV5-4 and TRBJ2-1; 13 bases map to TRBD2. The CDR3 totals 18 residues. The junction had 8 bases not matched to a gene; V was cut back by 0 bases and J by 5 bases. Per the germline V gene, CDR1 is SGHNT and CDR2 is YYREEE (reference sequence).

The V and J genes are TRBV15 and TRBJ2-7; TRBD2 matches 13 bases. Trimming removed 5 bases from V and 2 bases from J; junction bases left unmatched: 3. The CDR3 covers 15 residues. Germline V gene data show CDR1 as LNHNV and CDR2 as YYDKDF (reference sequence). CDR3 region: CATSRGTSGTYEQYF. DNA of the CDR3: TGTGCCACCAGCCGGGGGACTAGCGGGACCTACGAGCAGTACTTC.

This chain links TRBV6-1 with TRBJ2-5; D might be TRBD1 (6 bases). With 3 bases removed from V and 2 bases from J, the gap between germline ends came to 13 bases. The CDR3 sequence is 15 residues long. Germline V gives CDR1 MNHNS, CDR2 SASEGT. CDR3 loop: CASSDGPRGQETQYF. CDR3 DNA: TGTGCCAGCAGTGATGGGCCGAGGGGGCAAGAGACCCAGTACTTC.

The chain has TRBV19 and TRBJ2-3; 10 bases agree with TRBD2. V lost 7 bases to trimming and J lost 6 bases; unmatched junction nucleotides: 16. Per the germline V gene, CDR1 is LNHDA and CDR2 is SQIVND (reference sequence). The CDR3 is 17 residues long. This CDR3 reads CASTDTPQREGLDTQYF. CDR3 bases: TGTGCCAGTACCGATACCCCCCAGCGGGAGGGCCTGGATACGCAGTATTTT.

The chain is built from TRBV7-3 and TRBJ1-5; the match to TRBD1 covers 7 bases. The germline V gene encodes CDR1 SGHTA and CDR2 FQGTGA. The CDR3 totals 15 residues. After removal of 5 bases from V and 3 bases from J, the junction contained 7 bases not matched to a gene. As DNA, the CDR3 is TGTGCCAGCAGCCGAAACAGGGGCCTCAATCAGCCCCAGCATTTT. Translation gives CASSRNRGLNQPQHF.

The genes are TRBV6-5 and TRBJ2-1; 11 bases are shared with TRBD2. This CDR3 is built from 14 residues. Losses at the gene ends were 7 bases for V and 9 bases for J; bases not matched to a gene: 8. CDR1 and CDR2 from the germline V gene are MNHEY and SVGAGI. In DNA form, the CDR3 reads TGTGCCAGCATAGCGGGAGGGTCTCACGGTGAGCAGTTCTTC. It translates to CASIAGGSHGEQFF.

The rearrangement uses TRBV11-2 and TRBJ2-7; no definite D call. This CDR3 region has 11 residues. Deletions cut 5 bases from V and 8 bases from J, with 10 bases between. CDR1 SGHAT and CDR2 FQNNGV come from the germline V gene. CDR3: CASSPSLKQYF. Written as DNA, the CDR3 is TGTGCCAGCAGCCCCAGTCTGAAGCAGTACTTC.

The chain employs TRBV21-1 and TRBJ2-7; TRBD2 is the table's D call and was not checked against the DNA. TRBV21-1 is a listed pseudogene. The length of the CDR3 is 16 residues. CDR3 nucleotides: TGTGCCAGCAGCTCCGAGGAAGCTAGCGGGACCTACGAGCAGTACTTC. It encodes CASSSEEASGTYEQYF.

Here the CDR3 DNA reads TGCGCCAGCAGCCAAAGTTGGGGGGGCGGTGGGGAGACCCAGTACTTC. It translates to CASSQSWGGGGETQYF. V gene TRBV4-1 combines with J gene TRBJ2-5; a weak D match, TRBD2 (7 bases). The CDR3 is 16 residues long. Germline CDR1 is MGHRA and CDR2 is YSYEKL. Trimming removed 2 bases from V and 5 bases from J, with 18 bases in between.

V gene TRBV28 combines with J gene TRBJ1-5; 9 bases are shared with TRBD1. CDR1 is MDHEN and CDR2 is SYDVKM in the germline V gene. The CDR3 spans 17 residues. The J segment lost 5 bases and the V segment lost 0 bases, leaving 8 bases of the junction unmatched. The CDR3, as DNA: TGTGCCAGCAGTTTATGGGTCGGGACAGGGAATGATCAGCCCCAGCATTTT. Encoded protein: CASSLWVGTGNDQPQHF.

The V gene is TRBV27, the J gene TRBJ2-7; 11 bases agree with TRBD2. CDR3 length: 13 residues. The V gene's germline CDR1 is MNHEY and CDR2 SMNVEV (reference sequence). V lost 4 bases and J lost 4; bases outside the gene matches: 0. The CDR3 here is CASSWTSGYEQYF. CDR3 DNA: TGTGCCAGCAGTTGGACTAGCGGGTACGAGCAGTACTTC.

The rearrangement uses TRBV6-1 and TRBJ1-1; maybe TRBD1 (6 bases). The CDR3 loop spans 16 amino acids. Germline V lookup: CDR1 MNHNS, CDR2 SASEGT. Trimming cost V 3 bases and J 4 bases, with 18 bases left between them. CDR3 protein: CASSDPSPGVGTEAFF. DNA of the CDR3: TGTGCCAGCAGTGACCCCAGCCCAGGGGTAGGCACTGAAGCTTTCTTT.

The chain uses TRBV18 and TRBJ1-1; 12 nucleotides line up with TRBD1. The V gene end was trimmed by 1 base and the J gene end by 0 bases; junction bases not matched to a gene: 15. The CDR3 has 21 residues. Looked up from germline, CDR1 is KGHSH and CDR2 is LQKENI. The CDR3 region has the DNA TGTGCCAGCTCACCACTGGCGGGACAGGGGGCCGTGGGGGGAGTGAACACTGAAGCTTTCTTT. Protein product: CASSPLAGQGAVGGVNTEAFF. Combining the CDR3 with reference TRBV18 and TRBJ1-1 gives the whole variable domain NAGVMQNPRHLVRRRGQEARLRCSPMKGHSHVYWYRQLPEEGLKFMVYLQKENIIDESGMPKERFSAEFPKEGPSILRIQQVVRGDSAAYFCASSPLAGQGAVGGVNTEAFFGQGTRLTVV.

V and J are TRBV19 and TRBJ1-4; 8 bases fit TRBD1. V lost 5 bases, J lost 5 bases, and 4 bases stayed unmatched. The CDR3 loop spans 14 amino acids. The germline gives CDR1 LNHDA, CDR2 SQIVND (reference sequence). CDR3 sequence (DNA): TGTGCCAGTAGTCTTCGACAGGGGAATGAAAAACTGTTTTTT. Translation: CASSLRQGNEKLFF.

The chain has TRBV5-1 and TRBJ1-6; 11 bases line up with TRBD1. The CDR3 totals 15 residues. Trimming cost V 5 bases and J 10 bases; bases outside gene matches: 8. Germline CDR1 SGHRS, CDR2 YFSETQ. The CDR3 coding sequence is TGCGCCAGCAGTTCCTCCGGGACAGGGGGATCACCCCTCCACTTT. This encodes CASSSSGTGGSPLHF.

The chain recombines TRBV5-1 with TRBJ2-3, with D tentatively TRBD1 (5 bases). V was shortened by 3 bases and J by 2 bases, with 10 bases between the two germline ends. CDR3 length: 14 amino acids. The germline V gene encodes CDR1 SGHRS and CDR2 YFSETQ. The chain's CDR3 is CASSWTKYTDTQYF. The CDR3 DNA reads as TGCGCCAGCAGCTGGACAAAGTACACAGATACGCAGTATTTT.

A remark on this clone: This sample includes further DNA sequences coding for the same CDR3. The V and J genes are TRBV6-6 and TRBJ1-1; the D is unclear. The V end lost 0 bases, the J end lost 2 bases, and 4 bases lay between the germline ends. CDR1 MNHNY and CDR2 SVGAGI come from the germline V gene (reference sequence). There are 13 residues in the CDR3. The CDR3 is CASSYSQNTEAFF. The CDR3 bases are TGTGCCAGCAGTTACTCACAAAACACTGAAGCTTTCTTT.

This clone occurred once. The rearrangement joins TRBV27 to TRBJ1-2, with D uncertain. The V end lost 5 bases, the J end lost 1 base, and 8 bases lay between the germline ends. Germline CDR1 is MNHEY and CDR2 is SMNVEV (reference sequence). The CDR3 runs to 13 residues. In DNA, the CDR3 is TGTGCCAGCAGTGTCCGGGTTAACTATGGCTACACCTTC. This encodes CASSVRVNYGYTF.

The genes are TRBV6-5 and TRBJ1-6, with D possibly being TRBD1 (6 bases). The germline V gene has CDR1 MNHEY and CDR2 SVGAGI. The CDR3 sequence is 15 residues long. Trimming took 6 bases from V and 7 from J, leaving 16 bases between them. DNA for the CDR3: TGTGCCAGCAGCAATACAGGGCAGGGAAATTCACCCCTCCACTTT. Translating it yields CASSNTGQGNSPLHF.

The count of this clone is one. The CDR3 spells CSVANSYNEKLFF. The CDR3 DNA reads as TGCAGCGTTGCGAACAGTTATAATGAAAAACTGTTTTTT. The genes are TRBV29-1 and TRBJ1-4; D is unresolved. Germline assignment: CDR1 SQVTM and CDR2 ANQGSEA. The CDR3 is 13 amino acids. V was shortened by 4 bases and J by 4 bases, with 10 bases between the two germline ends.

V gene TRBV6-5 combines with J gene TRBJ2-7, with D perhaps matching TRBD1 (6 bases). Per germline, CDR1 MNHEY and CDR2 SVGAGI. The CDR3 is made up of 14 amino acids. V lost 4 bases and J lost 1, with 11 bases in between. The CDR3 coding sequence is TGTGCCAGCAGTTCCGGGACACCATCCTACGAGCAGTACTTC. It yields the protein CASSSGTPSYEQYF.

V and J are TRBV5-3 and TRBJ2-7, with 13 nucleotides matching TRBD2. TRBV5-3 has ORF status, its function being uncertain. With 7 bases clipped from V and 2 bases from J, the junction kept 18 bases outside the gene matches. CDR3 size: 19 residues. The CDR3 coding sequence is TGTGCCAGATGCACCAAGGACACACTCGGACTAGCGGGGGCCTACGAGCAGTACTTC. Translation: CARCTKDTLGLAGAYEQYF.

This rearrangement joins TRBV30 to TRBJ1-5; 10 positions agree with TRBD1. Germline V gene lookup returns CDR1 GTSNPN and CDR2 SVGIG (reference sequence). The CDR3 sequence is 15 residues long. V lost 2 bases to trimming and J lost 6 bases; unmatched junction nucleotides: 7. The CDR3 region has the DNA TGTGCCTGGAGTCCCCCGGGACAGGGGAGTCAGCCCCAGCATTTT. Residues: CAWSPPGQGSQPQHF.